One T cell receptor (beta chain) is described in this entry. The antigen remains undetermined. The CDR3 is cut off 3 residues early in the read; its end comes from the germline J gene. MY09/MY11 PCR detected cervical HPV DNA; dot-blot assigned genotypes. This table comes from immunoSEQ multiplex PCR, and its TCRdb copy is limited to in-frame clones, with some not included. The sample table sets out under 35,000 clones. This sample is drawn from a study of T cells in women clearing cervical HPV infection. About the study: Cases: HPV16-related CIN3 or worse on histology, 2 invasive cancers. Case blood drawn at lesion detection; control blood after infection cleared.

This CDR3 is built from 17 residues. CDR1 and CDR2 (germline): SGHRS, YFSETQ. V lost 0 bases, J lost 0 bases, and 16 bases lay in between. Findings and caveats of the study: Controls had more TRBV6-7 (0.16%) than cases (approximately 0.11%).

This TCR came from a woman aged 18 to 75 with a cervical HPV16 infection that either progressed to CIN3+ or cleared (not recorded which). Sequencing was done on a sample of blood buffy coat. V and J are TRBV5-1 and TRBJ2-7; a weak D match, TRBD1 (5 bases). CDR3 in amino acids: CASSLEGIGAFSYEQYF. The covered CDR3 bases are TGCGCCAGCAGCTTGGAGGGTATAGGGGCCTTCTCCTACGAG.